Each of the 9 T cell receptor beta chains below was sequenced from the same sample in a study of Ad26.COV2.S vaccination and SARS-CoV-2 variants. Treatment here: around 19 received Ad26.COV2.S at low or high dose, single or two shots; roughly five received placebo; per-sample allocation not given. On day 63 after the first injection, vaccine and placebo recipients gave samples. Repertoires were generated with immunoSEQ multiplex PCR, while TCRdb's copy carries only in-frame clones and drops some. This table has roughly 500,000 clones, nearly 90% appearing once. This sample comprised peripheral blood, obtained in a trial of Ad26.COV2.S vaccine versus placebo. The receptors derive from a person aged 18-60 years who received the Ad26.COV2.S COVID-19 vaccine or a placebo.

The CDR3 protein is CASSLSNRRNTEAFF. Here the CDR3 DNA reads TGTGCCAGCAGCTTATCCAACCGACGGAACACTGAAGCTTTCTTT. The V call is TRBV7-9, the J call TRBJ1-1, with unresolved D. Germline CDR1 SEHNR, CDR2 FQNEAQ (reference sequence). The germline V and J ends were trimmed by 2 bases and 1 base, with 11 bases remaining between them. CDR3 size: 15 residues.

This chain uses TRBV21-1 with TRBJ2-7. TRBV21-1 is a pseudogene segment. This CDR3 contains 19 residues. The CDR3: CASSNRGPVPLGNSYEQYV. For the CDR3, the DNA is TGTGCCAGCAGCAACCGGGGCCCGGTACCCCTTGGGAACTCCTACGAGCAGTACGTC.

J is TRBJ2-2 and V is TRBV6-5, with a weak D call TRBD2 (5 bases). V shed 5 bases and J shed 2 bases, with 12 bases lying between them. CDR3 length: 15 residues. Germline loops: CDR1 MNHEY, CDR2 SVGAGI. The DNA for the CDR3 is TGTGCCAGCAGTCCGCCGGGGTCCAACACCGGGGAGCTGTTTTTT. Translation: CASSPPGSNTGELFF.

This rearrangement joins TRBV5-4 to TRBJ2-5, with D possibly called TRBD1 or TRBD2 (5 bases each). The V gene's germline CDR1 is SGHNT and CDR2 YYREEE (reference sequence). Deletions cut 3 bases from V and 0 bases from J, with 18 bases between. This CDR3 has 17 amino acids. DNA of the CDR3: TGTGCCAGCAGCTCTACCCCGGGACCTACGTACCAAGAGACCCAGTACTTC. Protein sequence: CASSSTPGPTYQETQYF.

This clone has a single count. The chain has TRBV5-4 and TRBJ1-2; D gene ambiguous. The CDR3 is 15 residues long. Deletions cut 2 bases from V and 1 base from J, with 12 bases between. Germline CDR1 reads SGHNT; CDR2 reads YYREEE (reference sequence). CDR3 sequence reads: CASSFEAEINYGYTF. The DNA for the CDR3 is TGTGCCAGCAGCTTCGAGGCAGAAATTAACTATGGCTACACCTTC.

This chain connects TRBV5-1 to TRBJ1-1; D is undetermined. The length of the CDR3 is 14 residues. Deletions cut 4 bases from V and 3 bases from J, with 13 bases between. The germline CDR1 and CDR2 sequences are SGHRS and YFSETQ. CDR3 loop: CASSATGSDTEAFF. The DNA of the CDR3 is TGCGCCAGCAGCGCGACTGGGAGCGACACTGAAGCTTTCTTT. Based on the CDR3 plus reference TRBV5-1 and TRBJ1-1, the full variable domain is KAGVTQTPRYLIKTRGQQVTLSCSPISGHRSVSWYQQTPGQGLQFLFEYFSETQRNKGNFPGRFSGRQFSNSRSEMNVSTLELGDSALYLCASSATGSDTEAFFGQGTRLTVV.

The chain is built from TRBV10-2 and TRBJ2-7, with 8 bases lining up with TRBD1. The trim removed 0 bases at V and 6 bases at J, leaving 1 base unmatched. Germline-derived CDR1 and CDR2 are WSHSY and SAAADI. This CDR3 region has 13 residues. As DNA, the CDR3 is TGCGCCAGCAGTGAGTCGGACAGGGCCGAGCAGTACTTC. This sequence encodes CASSESDRAEQYF.

This clone was found once. J is TRBJ2-1 and V is TRBV13; 13 bases agree with TRBD2. CDR3 length: 16 residues. Germline values: CDR1 PRHDT, CDR2 FYEKMQ (reference sequence). V gave up 5 bases and J gave up 8 bases; unmatched junction bases: 9. The CDR3 DNA reads TGTGCCAGCAGCCTTAGACTAGCGGGGGGCGGTGATGAGCAGTTCTTC. It specifies CASSLRLAGGGDEQFF.

The rearrangement uses TRBV7-9 and TRBJ1-5; 10 bases match TRBD1. Germline CDR1 is SEHNR and CDR2 is FQNEAQ (reference sequence). Trimming removed 5 bases from V and 3 bases from J; junction bases left unmatched: 4. The CDR3 covers 15 residues. DNA for the CDR3: TGTGCCAGCAGCCCCGGGACAGGGGACAATCAGCCCCAGCATTTT. Translating gives CASSPGTGDNQPQHF.